This TCR beta chain was documented in a study of identical twins. Study-wide findings and caveats: Researchers reported weaker excess twin sharing in beta out-of-frame sequences.

The CDR3 is made up of 12 amino acids. Between the trimmed V and J ends, which lost 4 bases and 4 bases, there was a span of 8 bases. Per germline, CDR1 SGHDT and CDR2 YYEEEE. TCRdb itself ran the 5' RACE reads through MiXCR, one entry per CDR3 protein. The table has some 600,000 distinct CDR3 sequences, roughly 7.2% seen once; the top ten hold 1.6%. In this sample, this clonotype turned up a few times. Its antigen is currently unknown. The same sample was also studied in work on yellow fever vaccine responses in identical twins.

This receptor was identified in a woman aged 18-29 years in good health. Sequenced: PBMCs. V gene TRBV5-6 combines with J gene TRBJ1-1; D remains unclear. The CDR3 nucleotides are TGTGCCAGCAGCCATAATCCCACTGAAGCTTTCTTT. Residues: CASSHNPTEAFF.